The clone carrying this T cell receptor beta chain occurred a few times. The trim removed 4 bases at V and 9 bases at J, leaving 5 bases unmatched. This CDR3 contains 12 residues. The V gene's germline CDR1 is ENHRY and CDR2 SYGVKD. This entry comes from a study of T cells in Graves' hyperthyroidism and ophthalmopathy. There were TCR beta CDR3 regions amplified from RNA transcripts. A first-round RT-PCR of the TCR CDR3 used the HTBI primer set. TCRdb reanalysed the multiplex PCR reads using MiXCR and keeps one entry per CDR3 protein. In the table there are more than 650,000 distinct CDR3 sequences, roughly 15% of which are singletons.

Sequenced: blood. The chain employs TRBV10-3 and TRBJ1-1, with 7 bases identical to TRBD1. This TCR was recovered from a woman younger than 30 with Graves' hyperthyroidism. This chain's CDR3 is CAISASGQKAFF. In DNA, the CDR3 is TGTGCCATCAGTGCTTCGGGACAGAAAGCTTTCTTT.